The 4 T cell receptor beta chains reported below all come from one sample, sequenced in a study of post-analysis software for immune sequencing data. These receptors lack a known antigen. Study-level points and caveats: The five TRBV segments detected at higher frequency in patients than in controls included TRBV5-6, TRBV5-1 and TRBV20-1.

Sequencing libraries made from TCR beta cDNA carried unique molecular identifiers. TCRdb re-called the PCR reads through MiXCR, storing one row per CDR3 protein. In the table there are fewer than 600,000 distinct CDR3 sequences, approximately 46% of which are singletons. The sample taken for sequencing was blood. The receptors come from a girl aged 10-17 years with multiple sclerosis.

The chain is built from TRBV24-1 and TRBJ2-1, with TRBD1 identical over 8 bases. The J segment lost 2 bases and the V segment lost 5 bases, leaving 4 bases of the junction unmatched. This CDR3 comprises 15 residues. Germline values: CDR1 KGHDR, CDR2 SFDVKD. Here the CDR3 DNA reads TGTGCCACCAGTGTCTTACAGGGGGCCTACAATGAGCAGTTCTTC. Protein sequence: CATSVLQGAYNEQFF.

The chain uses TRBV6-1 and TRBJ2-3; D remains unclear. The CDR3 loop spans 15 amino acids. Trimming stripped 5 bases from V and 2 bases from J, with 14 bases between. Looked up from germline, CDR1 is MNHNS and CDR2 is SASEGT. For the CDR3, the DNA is TGTGCCAGCAGTCCACCCTTGCGGCCCACAGATACGCAGTATTTT. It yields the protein CASSPPLRPTDTQYF.

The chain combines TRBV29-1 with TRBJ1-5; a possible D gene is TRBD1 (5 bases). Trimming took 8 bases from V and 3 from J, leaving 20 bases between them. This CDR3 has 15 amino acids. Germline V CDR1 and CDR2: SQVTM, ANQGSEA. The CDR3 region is CSTSDGAGPNQPQHF. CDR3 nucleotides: TGCAGCACCTCCGATGGGGCAGGGCCCAATCAGCCCCAGCATTTT.

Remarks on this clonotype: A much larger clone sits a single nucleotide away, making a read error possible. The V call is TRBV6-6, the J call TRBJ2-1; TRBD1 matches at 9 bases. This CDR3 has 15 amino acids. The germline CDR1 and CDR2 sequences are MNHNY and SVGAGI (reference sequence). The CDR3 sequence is CASSSGQGSYNERFF. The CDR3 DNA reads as TGTGCCAGCAGTTCAGGACAGGGGTCCTACAATGAGCGGTTCTTC.